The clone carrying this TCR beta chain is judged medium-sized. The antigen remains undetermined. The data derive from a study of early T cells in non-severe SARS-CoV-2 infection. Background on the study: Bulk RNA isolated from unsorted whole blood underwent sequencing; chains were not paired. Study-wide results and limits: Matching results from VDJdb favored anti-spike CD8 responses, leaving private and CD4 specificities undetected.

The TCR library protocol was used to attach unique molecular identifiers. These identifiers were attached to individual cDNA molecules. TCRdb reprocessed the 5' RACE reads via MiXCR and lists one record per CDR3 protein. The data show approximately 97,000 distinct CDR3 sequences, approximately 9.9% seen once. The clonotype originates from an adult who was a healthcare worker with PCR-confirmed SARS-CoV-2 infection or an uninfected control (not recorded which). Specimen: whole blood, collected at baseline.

The CDR3 DNA reads TGTGCCAGCAGCGTAGAAATCAGGGGACAGAGCAATGAGCAGTTCTTC. It specifies CASSVEIRGQSNEQFF. The chain combines TRBV9 with TRBJ2-1, with 7 nucleotides matching TRBD1. The CDR3 length is 16 residues. The germline CDR1 and CDR2 sequences are SGDLS and YYNGEE. J was trimmed by 6 bases and V by 0 bases; bases with no gene match: 9.